What follows are 26 T cell receptor beta chains derived from one specimen sequenced in a study of T cells in Graves' hyperthyroidism and ophthalmopathy. TCR beta CDR3 regions were amplified from RNA transcripts. TCR CDR3 regions were first amplified by RT-PCR with HTBI primers. One entry per CDR3 protein results from TCRdb running MiXCR on the multiplex PCR reads. In the table there are some 490,000 distinct CDR3 sequences, approximately 23% of which are singletons. Material for sequencing was blood. The source of these receptors is a woman aged 70 to 79 with Graves' ophthalmopathy.

The chain carries TRBV6-2 or TRBV6-3 and TRBJ1-4, with no clear D. The CDR3 runs to 18 residues. Germline-derived CDR1 and CDR2 are MNHEY and SVGEGT. V was shortened by 5 bases and J by 5 bases, with 24 bases between the two germline ends. CDR3 sequence (DNA): TGTGCCAGCAGTCCTACACCCCCGCGTCGAGGAACCAATGAAAAACTGTTTTTT. Translated: CASSPTPPRRGTNEKLFF.

This chain uses TRBV6-2 or TRBV6-3 with TRBJ2-4, with 11 nucleotides matching TRBD2. The CDR3 length is 18 residues. V was clipped by 2 bases and J by 6 bases; unmatched bases: 12. Germline values: CDR1 MNHEY, CDR2 SVGEGT. The CDR3 DNA is TGTGCCAGCAGTTACGAAACTAGCGGGAGAGGGATGGGAAACATTCAGTACTTC. As protein: CASSYETSGRGMGNIQYF.

The chain employs TRBV24-1 and TRBJ1-2; D is perhaps TRBD1 (5 bases). The CDR3 spans 14 residues. The germline V and J ends were trimmed by 4 bases and 7 bases, with 15 bases remaining between them. CDR1 KGHDR and CDR2 SFDVKD come from the germline V gene. CDR3 DNA: TGTGCCACCAGTGACCCCTCAGGGAATGTTGGCTACACCTTC. It yields the protein CATSDPSGNVGYTF.

This clonotype was seen more than once but under ten times. The V gene is TRBV20-1, the J gene TRBJ2-1, with D hard to call. Deletions cut 2 bases from V and 6 bases from J, with 8 bases between. Per germline, CDR1 DFQATT and CDR2 SNEGSKA (reference sequence). The CDR3 loop spans 12 amino acids. CDR3 DNA sequence: TGCAGTGCTAGAAAAAGCTTCAATGAGCAGTTCTTC. Protein product: CSARKSFNEQFF.

This chain joins TRBV7-9 and TRBJ2-1, with TRBD2 matching over 8 bases. Trimming cost V 5 bases and J 6 bases; bases outside gene matches: 12. CDR1 and CDR2 (germline): SEHNR, FQNEAQ (reference sequence). The CDR3 spans 16 residues. This CDR3 reads CASSPLEAGVRNEQFF. The CDR3 DNA is TGTGCCAGCAGCCCCCTTGAAGCGGGAGTACGCAATGAGCAGTTCTTC. Drawing the rest from reference TRBV7-9 and TRBJ2-1, the complete variable domain is DTGVSQNPRHKITKRGQNVTFRCDPISEHNRLYWYRQTLGQGPEFLTYFQNEAQLEKSRLLSDRFSAERPKGSFSTLEIQRTEQGDSAMYLCASSPLEAGVRNEQFFGPGTRLTVL.

This clonotype was recorded a few times. The gene calls are TRBV5-1 and TRBJ2-7; 9 nucleotides agree with TRBD1. The CDR3 has 16 residues. With 3 bases clipped from V and 7 bases from J, the junction kept 14 bases outside the gene matches. Germline CDR1 and CDR2: SGHRS and YFSETQ. DNA for the CDR3: TGCGCCAGCAGCTGGGGCCCCGGACAGGGGATAGGGGAGCAGTACTTC. Translated: CASSWGPGQGIGEQYF.

The genes are TRBV5-6 and TRBJ1-1; no reliable D call. Trimming took 2 bases from V and 0 from J, leaving 5 bases between them. The CDR3 is 13 amino acids. Per the germline V gene, CDR1 is SGHDT and CDR2 is YYEEEE. For the CDR3, the DNA is TGTGCCAGCAGCTTTATAATGAACACTGAAGCTTTCTTT. Protein: CASSFIMNTEAFF.

This clonotype was counted ten times or more. The V and J genes are TRBV12-3 or TRBV12-4 and TRBJ2-1; D is unclear. The CDR3 runs to 13 residues. V lost 3 bases, J lost 5 bases, and 8 bases lay in between. CDR3 DNA: TGTGCCAGCAGTTTGGCAACTAACAATGAGCAGTTCTTC. As protein: CASSLATNNEQFF.

This clonotype was seen only a few times. The rearrangement uses TRBV7-8 and TRBJ1-4, with 9 positions matching TRBD1. V was clipped by 7 bases and J by 5 bases; unmatched bases: 8. The CDR3 extends over 15 amino acids. CDR1 SGHVS and CDR2 FQNEAQ come from the germline V gene. The CDR3 is CASTNGQGRNEKLFF. CDR3 coding DNA: TGTGCCAGCACCAACGGACAGGGGCGAAATGAAAAACTGTTTTTT.

The chain carries TRBV14 and TRBJ2-7; D is undetermined. The length of the CDR3 is 11 residues. The ends were cut back, 2 bases at V and 5 bases at J, with 4 bases in the middle. Germline V CDR1 and CDR2: SGHDN, FVKESK. The CDR3 reads CASSQFNEQYF. CDR3 sequence (DNA): TGTGCCAGCAGCCAATTTAACGAGCAGTACTTC.

CDR3 protein: CASSSSTEYYEQYF. The CDR3 region has the DNA TGTGCCAGCAGTTCGTCGACGGAATACTACGAGCAGTACTTC. V usage is TRBV6-1 and J usage is TRBJ2-7; D is ambiguous. Trimming removed 5 bases at V and 3 bases at J, with 14 bases between. The CDR3 is made up of 14 amino acids. Germline CDR1 is MNHNS and CDR2 is SASEGT.

This clonotype was observed a handful of times. J is TRBJ1-2 and V is TRBV28, with unresolved D. Germline lookup yields CDR1 MDHEN and CDR2 SYDVKM. V shed 1 base and J shed 5 bases, with 5 bases lying between them. CDR3 length: 12 residues. Here the CDR3 reads CASSLSPYGYTF. CDR3 DNA sequence: TGTGCCAGCAGTTTATCCCCTTATGGCTACACCTTC.

CDR3 residues: CSASDRYSYEQYF. In DNA form, the CDR3 reads TGCAGTGCTTCGGACAGATATTCCTACGAGCAGTACTTC. This chain connects TRBV20-1 to TRBJ2-7; D might be TRBD1 (6 bases). The CDR3 has 13 amino acids. Germline assignment: CDR1 DFQATT and CDR2 SNEGSKA (reference sequence). The ends were cut back, 5 bases at V and 1 base at J, with 12 bases in the middle.

V is TRBV28 and J is TRBJ2-7; D possibly corresponds to TRBD1 (6 bases). V was pared by 5 bases and J by 0 bases, with 14 bases between. The germline V gene encodes CDR1 MDHEN and CDR2 SYDVKM. The length of the CDR3 is 15 residues. For the CDR3, the DNA is TGTGCCAGCAGTCAGGGGCCGGTGGACTCCTACGAGCAGTACTTC. Translation gives CASSQGPVDSYEQYF. Combining the CDR3 with reference TRBV28 and TRBJ2-7 gives the whole variable domain DVKVTQSSRYLVKRTGEKVFLECVQDMDHENMFWYRQDPGLGLRLIYFSYDVKMKEKGDIPEGYSVSREKKERFSLILESASTNQTSMYLCASSQGPVDSYEQYFGPGTRLTVT.

This clonotype was detected a few times. The chain joins TRBV20-1 to TRBJ2-3, with TRBD2 as a possible D gene (6 bases). With 7 bases removed from V and 3 bases from J, the gap between germline ends came to 17 bases. The CDR3 is made up of 14 amino acids. Germline CDR1 is DFQATT and CDR2 is SNEGSKA (reference sequence). The CDR3 reads CSGRELSITDTQYF. Written as DNA, the CDR3 is TGCAGTGGACGGGAGTTAAGTATTACAGATACGCAGTATTTT.

This clonotype was seen many times. The rearrangement uses TRBV6-1 and TRBJ1-5, with D hard to call. The CDR3 totals 15 residues. Per the germline V gene, CDR1 is MNHNS and CDR2 is SASEGT. V was pared by 10 bases and J by 4 bases, with 20 bases between. The CDR3 protein is CATHPMAVQNQPQHF. DNA of the CDR3: TGTGCCACCCACCCGATGGCCGTCCAAAATCAGCCCCAGCATTTT.

The chain has TRBV30 and TRBJ1-1, with D hard to call. The CDR3 loop spans 13 amino acids. CDR1 GTSNPN and CDR2 SVGIG come from the germline V gene (reference sequence). Deletions cut 3 bases from V and 5 bases from J, with 13 bases between. The CDR3 nucleotides are TGTGCCTGGAGGTCCGGCCAGAAGACTGAAGCTTTCTTT. Translated: CAWRSGQKTEAFF. Using reference TRBV30 and TRBJ1-1 for the parts outside the CDR3, the full variable domain is SQTIHQWPATLVQPVGSPLSLECTVEGTSNPNLYWYRQAAGRGLQLLFYSVGIGQISSEVPQNLSASRPQDRQFILSSKKLLLSDSGFYLCAWRSGQKTEAFFGQGTRLTVV.

This clonotype was observed a handful of times. The rearrangement uses TRBV20-1 and TRBJ2-1; the D gene is possibly TRBD2 (5 bases). The CDR3 contains 18 residues. Trimming took off 2 bases at V and 0 bases at J, with 20 bases between the two ends. CDR1 DFQATT and CDR2 SNEGSKA come from the germline V gene (reference sequence). In nucleotides, the CDR3 is TGCAGTGCTAGACCGCGAGCTGGCCGCGGACTCTCCTACAATGAGCAGTTCTTC. Its translation is CSARPRAGRGLSYNEQFF.

The sample holds a few counts of this clonotype. The rearrangement joins TRBV5-1 to TRBJ1-3; unclear D gene. Looked up from germline, CDR1 is SGHRS and CDR2 is YFSETQ. The V end lost 4 bases, the J end lost 0 bases, and 2 bases lay between the germline ends. The CDR3 runs 12 residues. The CDR3 DNA sequence: TGCGCCAGCAGCGACTCTGGAAACACCATATATTTT. Encoded protein: CASSDSGNTIYF.

This clonotype has just one count. CDR3 residues: CASSLASSGRGPDTQYF. In DNA, the CDR3 is TGTGCCAGCAGCTTAGCGTCGAGCGGGAGAGGGCCAGATACGCAGTATTTT. The V gene is TRBV7-9, the J gene TRBJ2-3, with TRBD2 identical over 8 bases. Germline lookup yields CDR1 SEHNR and CDR2 FQNEAQ (reference sequence). This CDR3 spans 17 amino acids. The junction had 9 bases not matched to a gene; V was cut back by 0 bases and J by 4 bases.

V and J are TRBV6-1 and TRBJ1-2; 7 bases align to TRBD1. Germline V gene sequence: CDR1 MNHNS, CDR2 SASEGT. The CDR3 is 15 amino acids. The junction had 10 bases not matched to a gene; V was cut back by 5 bases and J by 4 bases. The CDR3 loop reads CASSNRDRVSYGYTF. CDR3 coding DNA: TGTGCCAGCAGTAACCGGGACAGAGTCTCCTATGGCTACACCTTC.

This clonotype was picked up many times. The chain employs TRBV6-2 or TRBV6-3 and TRBJ2-2; no clear D gene. The CDR3 consists of 12 residues. The germline V gene has CDR1 MNHEY and CDR2 SVGEGT. The V end was cut by 1 base, the J end by 3 bases, with 0 bases between. The CDR3 here is CASSYYTGELFF. The CDR3 nucleotides are TGTGCCAGCAGTTACTACACCGGGGAGCTGTTTTTT.

This clonotype occurred many times. The chain recombines TRBV18 with TRBJ2-7; D ambiguous. CDR1 is KGHSH and CDR2 is LQKENI in the germline V gene. The CDR3 consists of 12 residues. The germline V and J ends were trimmed by 6 bases and 5 bases, with 11 bases remaining between them. The chain's CDR3 is CASSRSRDEQYF. The DNA for the CDR3 is TGTGCCAGCTCCCGGTCCCGGGACGAGCAGTACTTC.

In its sample, this clonotype was seen a few times. The V gene is TRBV7-3, the J gene TRBJ2-3; D is unresolved. CDR3 length equals 13 residues. V gave up 2 bases and J gave up 3 bases, with 6 bases separating them. Germline-derived CDR1 and CDR2 are SGHTA and FQGTGA. Here the CDR3 DNA reads TGTGCCAGCAGCTTAGCTCTTACAGATACGCAGTATTTT. This encodes CASSLALTDTQYF.

DNA for the CDR3: TGTGCCAGCAGAGGGCCCAAGGTAGTCACAGATACGCAGTATTTT. The encoded protein is CASRGPKVVTDTQYF. The chain has TRBV2 and TRBJ2-3; D uncertain. This CDR3 contains 15 residues. With 6 bases removed from V and 2 bases from J, the gap between germline ends came to 15 bases. Germline V gene lookup returns CDR1 SNHLY and CDR2 FYNNEI.

This clonotype was counted a few times. V gene TRBV2 combines with J gene TRBJ1-4; D unresolved. The CDR3 spans 12 residues. Trimming removed 6 bases at V and 7 bases at J, with 9 bases between. Germline values: CDR1 SNHLY, CDR2 FYNNEI. The DNA for the CDR3 is TGTGCCAGCAGAGAGGGCGGTGAAAAACTGTTTTTT. As protein: CASREGGEKLFF.